This note documents a single T cell receptor (beta chain) sequence. Antigen specificity is unknown. The source of the sample is a study of shared clonotypes between healthy human individuals. CD45RO-negative CD8 cells positively selected for CCR7 made up the naive population, which excluded terminally differentiated effector memory CD45RA+ cells. Generated by immunoSEQ multiplex PCR, the TCRdb table keeps only in-frame clones and is missing some. Seen here are millions of clones, roughly 94% observed once, and the top ten hold 0.9% to 1.3%. The V gene's germline CDR1 is SEHNR and CDR2 FQNEAQ (reference sequence). CDR3 length equals 16 residues. The trim removed 1 base at V and 9 bases at J, leaving 12 bases unmatched. Study-wide points: Sequencing depth was a factor that was expected to affect clonotype sharing among donors.

Source material: naive CD8+ T cells sorted from blood. The chain employs TRBV7-9 and TRBJ2-1, with TRBD2 matching over 7 bases. This clonotype originated in a man in his late teens or twenties in good health. The CDR3 DNA reads as TGTGCCAGCAGCTTAGAGCCGGGACTACTCTTCAGTGAGCAGTTCTTC. This gives the protein CASSLEPGLLFSEQFF. The full variable domain, with the rest looked up from reference TRBV7-9 and TRBJ2-1, is DTGVSQNPRHKITKRGQNVTFRCDPISEHNRLYWYRQTLGQGPEFLTYFQNEAQLEKSRLLSDRFSAERPKGSFSTLEIQRTEQGDSAMYLCASSLEPGLLFSEQFFGPGTRLTVL.